This TCR beta chain came from a study of tumor-infiltrating lymphocytes in primary liver carcinoma. Study in general: Sample yields, roughly 3.5 to 7.5 million productive TCRbeta reads, were similar across the tissue types. Study conclusions and caveats: Merely some 8-25% of top clones spanned all five tumor regions.

Germline CDR1 reads SGHDT; CDR2 reads YYEEEE. This CDR3 has 15 residues. This clonotype has only a few counts. Its cognate antigen is unknown. A read error is possible here, since a much larger clone lies one base away. TCR beta cDNA was prepared out of 500 ng total RNA by means of a constant-region primer. The TCR beta library was amplified through three nested multiplex PCR rounds in a modified ARM-PCR procedure. In the first two PCR rounds, TRBV1-TRBV30 forward primers were paired with a C-beta reverse primer, and each round lasted roughly 9 cycles. TCRdb ran MiXCR on the multiplex PCR reads and lists one entry per CDR3 protein. The sample carries 95,000 to 150,000 distinct CDR3 sequences, around two thirds recorded once. The study co-extracted DNA and RNA from approximately 20-30 mg of unsorted bulk tissue.

This TCR came from an older woman with primary liver carcinoma and hepatitis B virus infection. The sample taken for sequencing was liver tumor tissue from sampling region 1. Subset noted: tumor region T1, superior pole. The chain has TRBV5-6 and TRBJ2-4, with D possibly matching TRBD2 (5 bases). The CDR3: CASSILALGKNVQYF. The DNA for the CDR3 is TGTGCCAGCAGCATCCTAGCTCTAGGCAAAAACGTTCAGTACTTC.